This T cell receptor (beta chain) was captured in a study of T cells in Graves' hyperthyroidism and ophthalmopathy (dated by TCRdb to about 2019). Concerning the study at large: Peripheral blood was sampled at the time of initial diagnosis, prior to any treatment. The paper reports TCR Vbeta CDR3 sequencing of over 130 peripheral blood samples: 43 ophthalmopathy, 75 to 80 hyperthyroidism and some 17 progressor patients. After blood sampling, hyperthyroidism patients were treated with methimazole at a starting dose of 30 mg daily, and ophthalmopathy patients were treated with high-dose intravenous methylprednisolone. A discovery cohort of around 98 patients, about 44 with Graves' ophthalmopathy and about 60 with stable Graves' hyperthyroidism, was used to find distinguishing TCR V-J signatures. The 100 or so discovery patients were randomly split 7:3 into training and test sets. In addition, the study compared T-cell repertoires in thyroid tissue and in blood from about 6 Graves' hyperthyroidism patients. Prospective prediction of ophthalmopathy was tested in an independent validation cohort consisting of 18 hyperthyroidism patients and some 16 patients who later progressed to ophthalmopathy.

Paper-wide results and their limitations: Blood samples also contained most of the expanded thyroid clonotypes (frequency above 0.001), which suggests that blood repertoires may reflect thyroid immune responses. In validation, the model predicted progression to ophthalmopathy with approximately 69% sensitivity and less than 80% specificity, a median of around six months before onset. Sample size was not statistically predetermined, and investigators were not blinded to group allocation. A model built on a 13 V-J signature distinguished ophthalmopathy from stable hyperthyroidism, reaching 87.88% sensitivity and 81.08% specificity in cross-validation and 80%/75% in testing.

V is shortened by 6 bases, J by 8 bases, and the region joining them spans 11 bases. The CDR3 spans 12 residues, from the cysteine through the phenylalanine. Here the CDR3 DNA is all that survives: 36 bases in frame from base 1. CDR1 and CDR2 were assigned from the germline V gene as MNHNS and SASEGT. This clonotype appeared a few times. The antigen it recognizes is unknown. Base qualities are not provided; no much larger clone lies one nucleotide away. The TCR beta CDR3 regions were amplified from the RNA transcripts. The first round of RT-PCR for the TCR CDR3 was performed with the HTBI primer set and the Qiagen OneStep RT-PCR kit. Libraries were constructed in a second round of multiplex PCR, after which size selection and purification were carried out. Libraries were sequenced paired-end with 100 bp reads on an Illumina HiSeq2000. Concerning the study's data processing: SOAPnuke was used to process the raw data, with reads discarded if the reads contained adapters or uncalled bases, had a mean Phred below 15, or lacked an exact constant-primer or identifier match. COPE v1.2.5 was used to merge high-quality paired reads, and clonotypes were defined as unique nucleotide sequences. MiTCR v1.1 was used to align the clonotypes against IMGT TRBV, TRBD and TRBJ reference segments. Only V-J combinations with frequency above 0.0001, covering approximately 99% of repertoires, were analysed. A TCS score was defined as the ratio of F50 (clonal expansion) to E x V (chaos), with BLOSUM62-based TCRdist applied between CDR3 peptides within each V-J. Welch's t-statistics and random forest reduced roughly 540 V-J features to 13, which were used in a naive Bayes classifier (R e1071). Using fastp at Q25 and MiXCR, TCRdb reprocessed the public reads and kept productive beta chains. Entries that share a CDR3 protein sequence are merged under the most common genes and DNA. The V and J calls follow TCRdb's processing rather than the paper's. The sample table contains around 340,000 distinct CDR3 sequences; only one count was recorded for 14% of them. Roughly 25% of the sample goes to the ten largest clones.

A patient counted as having stable Graves' hyperthyroidism if no progression to ophthalmopathy occurred over 18 months of follow-up. Hyperthyroidism patients were aged 18 to 65 years and newly diagnosed, with disease duration of less than 2 months. Patients with uncontrolled infections, other autoimmune diseases, pregnancy or lactation were excluded. Diagnoses were established on the basis of clinical symptoms, serum thyroxine and TRAb, thyroid ultrasound, and orbital computed tomography. PBMCs were separated from 10 ml of fresh peripheral blood using Ficoll-Paque density gradient centrifugation. Total RNA was extracted with Trizol reagent, and quality was checked on an Agilent 2100 Bioanalyzer.

The sequence derives from a woman in her 30s with Graves' hyperthyroidism. Sequenced material: blood. Recombination connected TRBV6-1 to TRBJ1-3, with the D gene not clear enough to name. The DNA reads TGTGCCAGCAGGCTTGAATCGGACACCATATATTTT. Its amino acids are CASRLESDTIYF.